This T cell receptor (beta chain) was recorded in a study of patients and donors after allogeneic stem cell transplantation. CDR3 length equals 17 residues. Deletions cut 2 bases from V and 0 bases from J, with 15 bases between. Germline CDR1 and CDR2: SGHTA and FQGNSA. TCRdb redid the calling of the RT-PCR reads with MiXCR, one entry per CDR3 protein. The sample yields about 160,000 distinct CDR3 sequences, about 36% seen once. This chain uses TRBV7-2 with TRBJ2-3; TRBD2 might be the D (5 bases). The specimen sequenced was blood, either unsorted or a sorted T cell fraction (not recorded which). The TCR originated in a human donor who was either an allogeneic HSCT recipient or a stem cell or donor lymphocyte infusion donor (not recorded which). It is not recorded whose cells these are; they may come from a transplant donor. CDR3 residues: CASSLPSIGESTDTQYF. The CDR3, as DNA: TGTGCCAGCAGCTTACCCTCTATCGGGGAAAGCACAGATACGCAGTATTTT.